The sequence of this T cell receptor (beta chain) was determined in a study of Graves' ophthalmopathy and Graves' hyperthyroidism. Germline loops: CDR1 LNHNV, CDR2 YYDKDF (reference sequence). The CDR3 consists of 13 residues. V lost 3 bases, J lost 2 bases, and 7 bases lay in between. A duration under 3 months, NOSPECS ≥4, CAS ≥3 and moderate-to-severe activity characterized the donors with ophthalmopathy. PBMCs came from approximately 10 ml of fresh peripheral blood. Study-wide points: Ophthalmopathy progression was predicted by the model at roughly 66% sensitivity and about 72% specificity.

Amplification of TCR beta CDR3 regions used RNA transcripts. First-round RT-PCR used HTBI primers; second-round multiplex PCR followed. TCRdb reprocessed the multiplex PCR reads via MiXCR and lists one record per CDR3 protein. The sample shows over 200,000 distinct CDR3 sequences, approximately 29% of them seen only once. For this clonotype: Its antigen is unknown.

This sequence joins TRBV15 and TRBJ2-5; D remains unclear. Sequencing was done on a sample of peripheral blood. The origin of this receptor is a man in his fifties or sixties with Graves' ophthalmopathy. As DNA, the CDR3 is TGTGCCACCAGCAGGCCCTCACAAGAGACCCAGTACTTC. Translation: CATSRPSQETQYF.